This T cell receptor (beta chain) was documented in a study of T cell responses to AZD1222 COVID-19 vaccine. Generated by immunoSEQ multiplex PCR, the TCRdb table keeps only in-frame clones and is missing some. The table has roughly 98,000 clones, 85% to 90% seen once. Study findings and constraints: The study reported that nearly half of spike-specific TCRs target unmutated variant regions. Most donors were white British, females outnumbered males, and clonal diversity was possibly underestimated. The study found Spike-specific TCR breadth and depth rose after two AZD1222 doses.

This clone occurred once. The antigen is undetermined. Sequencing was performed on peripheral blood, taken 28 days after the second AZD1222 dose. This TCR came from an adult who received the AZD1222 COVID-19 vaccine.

CDR3 nucleotide sequence: TGTGCCACCAGTGCCTGGGGCGGGAGCGGGACCGGGGAGCTGTTTTTT. This sequence encodes CATSAWGGSGTGELFF. This chain links TRBV24-1 with TRBJ2-2, with 7 bases matching TRBD2. CDR3 length: 16 amino acids. Germline V gives CDR1 KGHDR, CDR2 SFDVKD. J gave up 5 bases and V 5 bases, and 10 bases lay outside the gene matches.